The 11 T cell receptor beta chains in this list originate from one sample, sequenced in a study of Graves' ophthalmopathy and Graves' hyperthyroidism. RNA transcripts were the template, and TCR beta CDR3 regions were amplified from them. HTBI primers served in a first-round RT-PCR, which a second-round multiplex PCR followed. TCRdb reanalysed the multiplex PCR reads using MiXCR and keeps one entry per CDR3 protein. The table lists approximately 480,000 distinct CDR3 sequences, roughly an eighth of them singletons, with roughly 9.8% in the top ten. Material for sequencing was blood. These receptors were obtained from a woman between 25 and 40 years old with Graves' ophthalmopathy.

This clonotype was observed a handful of times. V usage is TRBV5-6 and J usage is TRBJ2-3; TRBD2 matches at 10 bases. CDR3 length equals 19 residues. The germline V gene has CDR1 SGHDT and CDR2 YYEEEE. J gave up 2 bases and V 4 bases, and 16 bases lay outside the gene matches. CDR3 coding DNA: TGTGCCAGCAGCGGTCCTGAGCGGGGGGGTTATCGGGTCACAGATACGCAGTATTTT. Translating gives CASSGPERGGYRVTDTQYF.

At least ten counts were recorded for this clonotype. The chain combines TRBV20-1 with TRBJ2-5; 12 nucleotides agree with TRBD2. CDR1 and CDR2 (germline): DFQATT, SNEGSKA (reference sequence). The CDR3 extends over 15 amino acids. Trimming at V came to 6 bases and at J to 5 bases, leaving 10 bases not matched to a gene. For the CDR3, the DNA is TGCAGTGCCACAGGACTAGCGGGAACTCGGGAGACCCAGTACTTC. As protein: CSATGLAGTRETQYF.

As regards this clonotype: This clone may be a read error of a much larger clone one base away. The chain carries TRBV7-2 and TRBJ2-2; TRBD2 matches at 7 bases. Germline V gene lookup returns CDR1 SGHTA and CDR2 FQGNSA. V lost 11 bases to trimming and J lost 2 bases; unmatched junction nucleotides: 8. This CDR3 is 14 amino acids long. This CDR3 reads CAGTGLVNTGELFF. The CDR3 DNA sequence: TGTGCCGGCACAGGACTAGTTAACACCGGGGAGCTGTTTTTT.

This clonotype appeared many times. The V call is TRBV2, the J call TRBJ2-7, with TRBD2 as a possible D gene (5 bases). CDR1 SNHLY and CDR2 FYNNEI come from the germline V gene. CDR3 size: 13 residues. Trimming pared 2 bases from V and 5 bases from J, leaving 10 bases between. This CDR3 is CASSEPGIHEQYF. Written as DNA, the CDR3 is TGTGCCAGCAGTGAACCGGGGATCCACGAGCAGTACTTC.

Regarding this clonotype: Just one base apart from a much larger clone, this may be a read error. This chain's CDR3 is CASSLGGERDKNIQYF. The DNA of the CDR3 is TGTGCCAGCAGCTTAGGGGGGGAGCGGGACAAAAACATTCAGTACTTC. The chain has TRBV7-8 and TRBJ2-4, with 7 bases lining up with TRBD2. The CDR3 has 16 residues. Germline trimming cut 1 base from V and 3 bases from J; bases unmatched to any gene: 6. The germline CDR1 and CDR2 sequences are SGHVS and FQNEAQ.

This clonotype has a count of ten or more. The chain combines TRBV20-1 with TRBJ2-7; D unclear. CDR1 is DFQATT and CDR2 is SNEGSKA in the germline V gene (reference sequence). This CDR3 contains 13 residues. The germline V and J ends were trimmed by 0 bases and 7 bases, with 13 bases remaining between them. In DNA, the CDR3 is TGCAGTGCTAGAGATCCCTCAGGTTGGGAGCAGTACTTC. Amino acids: CSARDPSGWEQYF.

V and J are TRBV24-1 and TRBJ1-4; D perhaps matches TRBD1 (5 bases). CDR3 length: 15 amino acids. V was trimmed by 3 bases and J by 4 bases, leaving 11 bases between them. Germline V gives CDR1 KGHDR, CDR2 SFDVKD. CDR3: CATSDPTGGNEKLFF. In DNA, the CDR3 is TGTGCCACCAGTGATCCGACCGGGGGTAATGAAAAACTGTTTTTT.

V usage is TRBV30 and J usage is TRBJ1-6; a possible D gene is TRBD1 (6 bases). Germline assignment: CDR1 GTSNPN and CDR2 SVGIG (reference sequence). The CDR3 runs to 13 residues. V was trimmed by 4 bases and J by 7 bases, leaving 11 bases between them. The CDR3 coding sequence is TGTGCCTGGAATGACAGGAACAATTCACCCCTCCACTTT. Translation gives CAWNDRNNSPLHF.

In this sample, this clonotype turned up many times. The V call is TRBV6-1, the J call TRBJ1-1; D might be TRBD1 (6 bases). CDR1 MNHNS and CDR2 SASEGT come from the germline V gene. The CDR3 is made up of 15 amino acids. V gave up 7 bases and J gave up 4 bases, with 19 bases separating them. CDR3 in amino acids: CASTPGGGRSTEAFF. In DNA, the CDR3 is TGTGCCAGCACCCCCGGGGGGGGGCGCAGCACTGAAGCTTTCTTT.

V usage is TRBV3-1 and J usage is TRBJ2-6, with D tentatively TRBD1 (5 bases). This CDR3 is 18 amino acids long. Germline CDR1 is LGHDT and CDR2 is YNNKEL (reference sequence). V was clipped by 1 base and J by 0 bases, with 13 bases between them. The CDR3, as DNA: TGTGCCAGCAGCCAAGCACACCTAGGGGCCTCTGGGGCCAACGTCCTGACTTTC. Translating gives CASSQAHLGASGANVLTF.

This clonotype was seen ten or more times. V gene TRBV20-1 combines with J gene TRBJ1-2; D ambiguous. There are 13 residues in the CDR3. Germline loops: CDR1 DFQATT, CDR2 SNEGSKA (reference sequence). The V end lost 0 bases, the J end lost 4 bases, and 9 bases lay between the germline ends. This chain's CDR3 is CSAREAASYGYTF. DNA for the CDR3: TGCAGTGCTAGAGAGGCAGCCTCCTATGGCTACACCTTC.